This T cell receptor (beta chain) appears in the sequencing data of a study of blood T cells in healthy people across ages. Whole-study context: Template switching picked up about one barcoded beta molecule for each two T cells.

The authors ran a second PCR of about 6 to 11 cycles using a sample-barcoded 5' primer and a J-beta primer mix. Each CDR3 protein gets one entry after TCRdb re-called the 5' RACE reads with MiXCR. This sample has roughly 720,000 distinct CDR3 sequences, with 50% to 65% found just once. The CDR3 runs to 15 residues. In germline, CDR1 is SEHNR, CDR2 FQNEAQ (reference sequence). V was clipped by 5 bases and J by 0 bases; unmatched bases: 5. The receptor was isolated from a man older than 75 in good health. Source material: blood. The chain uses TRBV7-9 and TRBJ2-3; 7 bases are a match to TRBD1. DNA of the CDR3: TGTGCCAGCAGCCATACAGGGGACAGCACAGATACGCAGTATTTT. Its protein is CASSHTGDSTDTQYF.